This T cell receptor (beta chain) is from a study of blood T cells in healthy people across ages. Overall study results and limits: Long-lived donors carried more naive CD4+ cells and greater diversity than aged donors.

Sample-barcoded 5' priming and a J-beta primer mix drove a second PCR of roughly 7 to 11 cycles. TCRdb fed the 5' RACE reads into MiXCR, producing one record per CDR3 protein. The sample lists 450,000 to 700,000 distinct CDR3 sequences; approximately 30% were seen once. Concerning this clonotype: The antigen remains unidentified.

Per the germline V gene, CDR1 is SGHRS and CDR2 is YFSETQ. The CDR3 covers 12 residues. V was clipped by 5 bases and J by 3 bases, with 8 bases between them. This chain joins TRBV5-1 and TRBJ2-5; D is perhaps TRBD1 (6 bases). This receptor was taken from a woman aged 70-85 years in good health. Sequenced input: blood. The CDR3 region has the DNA TGCGCCAGCAGACAGGGAGAAGAGACCCAGTACTTC. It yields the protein CASRQGEETQYF.